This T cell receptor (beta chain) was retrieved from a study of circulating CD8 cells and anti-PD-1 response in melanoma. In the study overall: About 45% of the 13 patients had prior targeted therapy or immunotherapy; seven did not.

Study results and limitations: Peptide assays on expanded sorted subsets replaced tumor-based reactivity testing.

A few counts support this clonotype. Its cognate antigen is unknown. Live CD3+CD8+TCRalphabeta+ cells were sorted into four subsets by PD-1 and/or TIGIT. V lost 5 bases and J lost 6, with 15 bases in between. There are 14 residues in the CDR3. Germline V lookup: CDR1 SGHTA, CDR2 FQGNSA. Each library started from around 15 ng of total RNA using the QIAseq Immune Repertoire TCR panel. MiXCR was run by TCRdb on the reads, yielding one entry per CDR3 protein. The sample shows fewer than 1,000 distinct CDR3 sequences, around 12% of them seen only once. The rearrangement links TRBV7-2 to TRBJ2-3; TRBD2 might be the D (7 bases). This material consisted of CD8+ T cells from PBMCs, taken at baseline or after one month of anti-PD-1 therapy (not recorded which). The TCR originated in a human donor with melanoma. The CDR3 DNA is TGTGCCAGCAGCCCTCCTCGGGGGGCGGATACGCAGTATTTT. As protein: CASSPPRGADTQYF.